These 19 T cell receptor beta chains came from one sample sequenced in a study of blood T cells in healthy people across ages (dated by TCRdb to the mid-2010s). Libraries were built with 5' RACE. Sequencing took place on an Illumina HiSeq 2500. The second PCR ran for roughly 7 to 12 cycles and used a J-beta primer mix along with a sample-barcoded 5' primer. TCRdb ran its own pipeline on the public reads, namely fastp trimming at Q25 and MiXCR clone calling, and kept in-frame beta chains. Merged by CDR3 protein, the rows form single entries marked with the most common genes and DNA. The sample includes some 790,000 distinct CDR3 sequences, with under 35% observed a single time. The ten largest clonotypes hold 17% of the sample. Sequencing was carried out using blood. These receptors all come from a woman of 80 years or more in good health.

This clonotype was recorded at least ten times. The CDR3 DNA reads TGTGCCAGCAGCTTATCGTCGGTGAGCTCCTACGAGCAGTACTTC. This encodes CASSLSSVSSYEQYF. The rearrangement uses TRBV7-2 and TRBJ2-7, with D hard to call. Germline values: CDR1 SGHTA, CDR2 FQGNSA. CDR3 length: 15 amino acids. Trimming stripped 2 bases from V and 0 bases from J, with 11 bases between.

This clonotype has a single count. The chain has TRBV3-1 and TRBJ2-2; tentative D call: TRBD1 (7 bases). V was pared by 1 base and J by 2 bases, with 23 bases between. CDR3 size: 20 residues. CDR1 LGHDT and CDR2 YNNKEL come from the germline V gene (reference sequence). The CDR3 DNA reads TGTGCCAGCAGCCAAGGTTGGACAGGCCTTGGCGGGGCCAACACCGGGGAGCTGTTTTTT. This gives the protein CASSQGWTGLGGANTGELFF.

With respect to this clonotype: A clone one base away is much larger, so this may be a read error. The chain links TRBV7-2 to TRBJ1-4; possibly TRBD1 for D (5 bases). Trimming removed 5 bases from V and 7 bases from J, with 11 bases in between. CDR1 and CDR2 (germline): SGHTA, FQGNSA. This CDR3 has 13 amino acids. CDR3 sequence (DNA): TGTGCCAGCAGCATCGCAGGGCGTGAAAAACTGTTTTTT. Translating gives CASSIAGREKLFF. Full variable domain (rest looked up from reference TRBV7-2 and TRBJ1-4): GAGVSQSPSNKVTEKGKDVELRCDPISGHTALYWYRQSLGQGLEFLIYFQGNSAPDKSGLPSDRFSAERTGGSVSTLTIQRTQQEDSAVYLCASSIAGREKLFFGSGTQLSVL.

This clonotype has more than one count but fewer than ten. The J gene is TRBJ2-2, the V gene TRBV4-3; TRBD2 is a possible D gene (6 bases). The CDR3 is 15 amino acids. The V and J ends lost 0 bases and 5 bases respectively, with 10 bases between them. In germline, CDR1 is LGHNA, CDR2 YSLEER. The CDR3 reads CASSQEGGRTGELFF. CDR3 nucleotide sequence: TGCGCCAGCAGCCAAGAGGGGGGACGGACCGGGGAGCTGTTTTTT.

Concerning this clonotype: A read error may be the cause here, since a much bigger clone is one base away. V is TRBV30 and J is TRBJ2-1; D might be TRBD1 or TRBD2, each matching 7 bases. Between the trimmed V and J ends, which lost 1 base and 9 bases, there was a span of 10 bases. The CDR3 consists of 12 residues. The V gene's germline CDR1 is GTSNPN and CDR2 SVGIG (reference sequence). The DNA for the CDR3 is TGTGCCTGGAGTGCAGGGGGGGGTGAGCAGTTCTTC. It specifies CAWSAGGGEQFF.

V gene TRBV4-1 combines with J gene TRBJ1-1, with 9 bases matching TRBD1. Germline V lookup: CDR1 MGHRA, CDR2 YSYEKL. With 3 bases clipped from V and 5 bases from J, the junction kept 10 bases outside the gene matches. There are 16 residues in the CDR3. The CDR3 sequence is CASSHNPRQGGTEAFF. As DNA, the CDR3 is TGCGCCAGCAGCCATAATCCGCGACAGGGGGGGACTGAAGCTTTCTTT.

This clonotype came up many times. The CDR3 coding sequence is TGTGCCAGCAGCCCTGGCGGGACAGAGTTCTCTACGAAGTACTTC. Protein: CASSPGGTEFSTKYF. V usage is TRBV11-2 and J usage is TRBJ2-7; TRBD1 is a possible D gene (7 bases). The CDR3 sequence is 15 residues long. Trimming stripped 5 bases from V and 11 bases from J, with 25 bases between. CDR1 and CDR2 from the germline V gene are SGHAT and FQNNGV.

Note on this clonotype: A much larger clone is a single base away; this may be a read error. The V gene is TRBV7-2, the J gene TRBJ2-5, with TRBD1 identical over 9 bases. Trimming took 4 bases from V and 13 from J; bases not matched to a gene: 10. The germline V gene encodes CDR1 SGHTA and CDR2 FQGNSA. The CDR3 length is 13 residues. CDR3 loop: CASSSGQGSPRYF. The CDR3 coding sequence is TGTGCCAGCAGCTCGGGACAGGGATCCCCGAGGTACTTC.

The rearrangement joins TRBV7-2 to TRBJ1-2; TRBD1 might be the D (5 bases). Germline V gene data show CDR1 as SGHTA and CDR2 as FQGNSA. The CDR3 is made up of 14 amino acids. The V gene lost 4 bases and the J gene lost 4 bases, with 13 bases spanning the gap. The CDR3 nucleotides read TGTGCCAGCAGCTACACTGGGGCCGGCTATGGCTACACCTTC. Translation: CASSYTGAGYGYTF. Combining the CDR3 with reference TRBV7-2 and TRBJ1-2 gives the whole variable domain GAGVSQSPSNKVTEKGKDVELRCDPISGHTALYWYRQSLGQGLEFLIYFQGNSAPDKSGLPSDRFSAERTGGSVSTLTIQRTQQEDSAVYLCASSYTGAGYGYTFGSGTRLTVV.

This clonotype was counted many times. The chain employs TRBV7-2 and TRBJ2-3; the match to TRBD1 covers 7 bases. This CDR3 region has 16 residues. CDR1 SGHTA and CDR2 FQGNSA come from the germline V gene. Unmatched junction bases numbered 10, after V lost 7 bases and J lost 0 bases. CDR3 residues: CASNGQAHRSTDTQYF. CDR3 DNA sequence: TGTGCCAGCAACGGACAGGCTCATAGGAGCACAGATACGCAGTATTTT.

The chain couples TRBV6-6 to TRBJ2-5; a weak D match, TRBD1 (5 bases). Trimming took off 6 bases at V and 11 bases at J, with 19 bases between the two ends. The CDR3 runs 13 residues. Germline CDR1 MNHNY, CDR2 SVGAGI (reference sequence). Written as DNA, the CDR3 is TGTGCCAGCAGGCCCTCAGGGTTTGGAGAGCAGTACTTC. This translates into CASRPSGFGEQYF.

Comment on this clonotype: A junction boundary mismatches the germline segment, possibly from a read error. This chain links TRBV5-1 with TRBJ1-1; the D is unclear. The germline V gene has CDR1 SGHRS and CDR2 YFSETQ. The CDR3 is made up of 13 amino acids. The CDR3 protein is CASRIGTNTEAFF. CDR3 nucleotide sequence: TGTGCCAGCAGAATCGGAACCAACACTGAAGCTTTCTTT.

To note about this clonotype: A clone one base away is much larger, so this may be a read error. DNA for the CDR3: TGTGCCAGCAGCTTGATGGTGGGTCCCGAGACCCAGTACTTC. Translation: CASSLMVGPETQYF. The chain couples TRBV5-6 to TRBJ2-5; no reliable D call. The germline gives CDR1 SGHDT, CDR2 YYEEEE. Trimming left V 1 base short and J 5 bases short, with 12 bases between. This CDR3 has 14 residues.

This clonotype occurred many times. J is TRBJ1-1 and V is TRBV3-1; TRBD1 might be the D (5 bases). Trimming pared 4 bases from V and 11 bases from J, leaving 11 bases between. Germline values: CDR1 LGHDT, CDR2 YNNKEL (reference sequence). The CDR3 extends over 11 amino acids. The CDR3 nucleotides are TGTGCCAGCAGCCCCGGGGGGGACGCTTTCTTT. Amino acid sequence: CASSPGGDAFF.

The rearrangement uses TRBV7-2 and TRBJ1-3, with D uncertain. Deletions cut 0 bases from V and 4 bases from J, with 13 bases between. Germline V gene sequence: CDR1 SGHTA, CDR2 FQGNSA. The CDR3 loop spans 16 amino acids. The CDR3 nucleotides read TGTGCCAGCAGCTTAGCGCCACTACTCAAGGGAAACACCATATATTTT. It yields the protein CASSLAPLLKGNTIYF.

The sample holds many counts of this clonotype. The chain carries TRBV24-1 and TRBJ2-3; D may be TRBD1 or TRBD2 (6 bases each). The CDR3 loop spans 14 amino acids. CDR1 and CDR2 (germline): KGHDR, SFDVKD. V dropped 0 bases and J dropped 4 bases, with 7 bases sitting between them. The CDR3 coding sequence is TGTGCCACCAGTGATTTGGGGGGGCCAGATACGCAGTATTTT. The encoded protein is CATSDLGGPDTQYF.

In its sample, this clonotype was seen a few times. Since a much larger clone is just one base distant, this may be a read error. The chain links TRBV12-3 or TRBV12-4 to TRBJ2-6; TRBD1 aligns across 9 bases. The CDR3 is made up of 18 amino acids. The CDR3 reads CASSAQGALSSGADVLTF. The CDR3 bases are TGTGCCAGCAGCGCACAGGGGGCCCTTAGCTCTGGGGCCGACGTCCTGACTTTC.

The chain carries TRBV18 and TRBJ1-2, with 9 bases aligning to TRBD1. The CDR3 loop spans 16 amino acids. V dropped 6 bases and J dropped 4; count of bases not matched to a gene: 12. Germline CDR1 and CDR2: KGHSH and LQKENI. The CDR3 region is CASSPGQGSWAYGYTF. The DNA for the CDR3 is TGTGCCAGCTCCCCCGGACAGGGGAGCTGGGCCTATGGCTACACCTTC.

This clonotype was counted ten times or more. This chain links TRBV20-1 with TRBJ2-1; 11 nucleotides agree with TRBD2. Germline V gene lookup returns CDR1 DFQATT and CDR2 SNEGSKA (reference sequence). The CDR3 contains 14 residues. The ends lost 4 bases at V and 9 bases at J; junction bases unmatched: 8. The CDR3 coding sequence is TGCAGTGCTAAGGGTAGCGGGGGGGCCAGTGAGCAGTTCTTC. Encoded protein: CSAKGSGGASEQFF.